These 29 T cell receptor beta chains came from one sample sequenced in a study of cytotoxic CD8 clonotypes in ibrutinib-treated CLL. Only in-frame clones appear in the TCRdb table, and some are missing; sequencing was by immunoSEQ multiplex PCR. The sample has roughly 330,000 clones; 67% are singletons. The source material was PBMCs, sampled after 36 months of ibrutinib treatment. All receptors come from a human donor with chronic lymphocytic leukemia.

V gene TRBV11-2 combines with J gene TRBJ2-1; the match to TRBD2 covers 7 bases. The germline CDR1 and CDR2 sequences are SGHAT and FQNNGV. The trim removed 5 bases at V and 4 bases at J, leaving 5 bases unmatched. The CDR3 runs 14 residues. CDR3 residues: CASSRAGSYNEQFF. The CDR3 DNA sequence: TGTGCCAGCAGCAGAGCGGGGAGTTACAATGAGCAGTTCTTC.

V gene TRBV2 combines with J gene TRBJ2-1, with 7 bases lining up with TRBD2. CDR3 size: 15 residues. V lost 3 bases and J lost 1; bases outside the gene matches: 3. Germline V gene data show CDR1 as SNHLY and CDR2 as FYNNEI. CDR3 nucleotides: TGTGCCAGCAGTGAGGGGCGGGGGTCCTACAATGAGCAGTTCTTC. Protein: CASSEGRGSYNEQFF.

This rearrangement joins TRBV28 to TRBJ2-5; D is ambiguous. The V and J ends lost 5 bases and 7 bases respectively, with 14 bases between them. Germline-derived CDR1 and CDR2 are MDHEN and SYDVKM. The CDR3 consists of 13 residues. The CDR3 DNA sequence: TGTGCCAGCAGTGCCCCCCCCGCCGGGACCCAGTACTTC. This translates into CASSAPPAGTQYF.

The V call is TRBV29-1, the J call TRBJ1-2; D unclear. V lost 8 bases and J lost 7, with 17 bases in between. There are 12 residues in the CDR3. Germline CDR1 reads SQVTM; CDR2 reads ANQGSEA. CDR3 residues: CSSPQGHTGYTF. The CDR3 bases are TGCAGCTCCCCCCAAGGGCATACTGGCTACACCTTC.

The gene calls are TRBV29-1 and TRBJ2-5, with TRBD1 matching over 7 bases. The J segment lost 4 bases and the V segment lost 5 bases, leaving 1 base of the junction unmatched. Germline-derived CDR1 and CDR2 are SQVTM and ANQGSEA. CDR3 size: 11 residues. This CDR3 is CSVTGAETQYF. CDR3 DNA: TGCAGCGTTACAGGGGCAGAGACCCAGTACTTC.

There are a few counts of this clone. The chain links TRBV5-4 to TRBJ1-2; no definite D call. This CDR3 is built from 13 residues. The germline V gene encodes CDR1 SGHNT and CDR2 YYREEE (reference sequence). With 2 bases removed from V and 5 bases from J, the gap between germline ends came to 10 bases. CDR3 residues: CASSFGYGYGYTF. CDR3 DNA: TGTGCCAGCAGCTTTGGATATGGTTATGGCTACACCTTC. The whole variable domain, filled in from reference TRBV5-4 and TRBJ1-2, reads ETGVTQSPTHLIKTRGQQVTLRCSSQSGHNTVSWYQQALGQGPQFIFQYYREEENGRGNFPPRFSGLQFPNYSSELNVNALELDDSALYLCASSFGYGYGYTFGSGTRLTVV.

CDR3 loop: CASSSGGIEAGELFF. CDR3 nucleotides: TGCGCCAGCAGCTCCGGCGGGATCGAGGCCGGGGAGCTGTTTTTT. The chain combines TRBV5-1 with TRBJ2-2; possible D gene TRBD2, 6 bases. Trimming took off 3 bases at V and 6 bases at J, with 15 bases between the two ends. The CDR3 loop spans 15 amino acids. Germline loops: CDR1 SGHRS, CDR2 YFSETQ.

This sequence joins TRBV27 and TRBJ2-7, with 10 bases that match TRBD2. The V and J ends lost 2 bases and 3 bases, in that order; junction bases with no gene match: 4. The germline CDR1 and CDR2 sequences are MNHEY and SMNVEV (reference sequence). This CDR3 has 15 residues. The CDR3 here is CASSLNPSGSYEQYF. In DNA, the CDR3 is TGTGCCAGCAGTTTAAACCCTAGCGGGAGCTACGAGCAGTACTTC.

As DNA, the CDR3 is TGTGCCAGCTCCCTCACCCCGACAGGGTGGACTGAAAAACTGTTTTTT. Translation gives CASSLTPTGWTEKLFF. V is TRBV18 and J is TRBJ1-4; 7 bases fit TRBD1. After removal of 6 bases from V and 7 bases from J, the junction contained 14 bases not matched to a gene. Germline V lookup: CDR1 KGHSH, CDR2 LQKENI. The CDR3 totals 16 residues.

The chain employs TRBV18 and TRBJ1-1; D is ambiguous. The CDR3 has 13 residues. Germline CDR1 KGHSH, CDR2 LQKENI. Trimming removed 6 bases from V and 4 bases from J, with 12 bases in between. The CDR3 loop is CASSSREGTEAFF. The CDR3 DNA is TGTGCCAGCTCTAGTCGGGAGGGCACTGAAGCTTTCTTT.

Only a few counts were recorded for this clone. The CDR3 sequence is CASSVTPTSGKHYEQYF. Written as DNA, the CDR3 is TGCGCCAGCAGCGTAACCCCGACTAGCGGGAAACACTACGAGCAGTACTTC. This sequence joins TRBV5-1 and TRBJ2-7; 11 nucleotides match TRBD2. The CDR3 has 17 residues. Losses at the gene ends were 4 bases for V and 3 bases for J; bases not matched to a gene: 12. Germline V gives CDR1 SGHRS, CDR2 YFSETQ.

The rearrangement links TRBV7-9 to TRBJ2-7; D is uncertain. Germline-derived CDR1 and CDR2 are SEHNR and FQNEAQ (reference sequence). CDR3 length: 12 amino acids. Trimming removed 1 base at V and 6 bases at J, with 7 bases between. CDR3 in DNA: TGTGCCAGCAGCTTAGGTTTCGGCGAGCAGTACTTC. As protein: CASSLGFGEQYF.

The chain links TRBV5-6 to TRBJ1-1, with D tentatively TRBD1 (6 bases). V dropped 4 bases and J dropped 5 bases, with 18 bases sitting between them. The CDR3 totals 15 residues. Looked up from germline, CDR1 is SGHDT and CDR2 is YYEEEE. The CDR3 loop is CASSLTDRLRTEAFF. In DNA form, the CDR3 reads TGTGCCAGCAGCCTCACCGACAGGTTAAGGACTGAAGCTTTCTTT.

The chain joins TRBV14 to TRBJ2-5; the D gene is possibly TRBD2 (6 bases). The CDR3 is 13 amino acids. The germline V gene encodes CDR1 SGHDN and CDR2 FVKESK. Trimming took off 2 bases at V and 4 bases at J, with 8 bases between the two ends. The CDR3 nucleotides read TGTGCCAGCAGCCAATGGGGAGGAGAGACCCAGTACTTC. Protein sequence: CASSQWGGETQYF.

The V call is TRBV5-1, the J call TRBJ2-1; D is undetermined. Trimming left V 0 bases short and J 7 bases short, with 11 bases between. CDR1 is SGHRS and CDR2 is YFSETQ in the germline V gene. The CDR3 loop spans 14 amino acids. CDR3 nucleotide sequence: TGCGCCAGCAGCTTGGCGAGCAGCAGGAATGAGCAGTTCTTC. This codes for CASSLASSRNEQFF.

This clone was seen just once. The V gene is TRBV6-5, the J gene TRBJ2-7; the D is unclear. V shed 0 bases and J shed 0 bases, with 9 bases lying between them. The CDR3 contains 15 residues. From germline, CDR1 is MNHEY and CDR2 SVGAGI. The CDR3 DNA is TGTGCCAGCAGTTACTCGGCCTTAGCCTCCTACGAGCAGTACTTC. This codes for CASSYSALASYEQYF.

The rearrangement uses TRBV18 and TRBJ1-5; TRBD1 matches at 7 bases. The CDR3 runs 18 residues. Germline V lookup: CDR1 KGHSH, CDR2 LQKENI. V lost 1 base and J lost 0; bases outside the gene matches: 9. CDR3 in amino acids: CASSPQGARAYSNQPQHF. CDR3 sequence (DNA): TGTGCCAGCTCACCACAGGGGGCTCGGGCATATAGCAATCAGCCCCAGCATTTT.

The chain couples TRBV27 to TRBJ2-3; D is perhaps TRBD1 or TRBD2 (5 bases each). Trimming stripped 6 bases from V and 1 base from J, with 8 bases between. The CDR3 is 13 amino acids. Germline values: CDR1 MNHEY, CDR2 SMNVEV (reference sequence). CDR3 coding DNA: TGTGCCAGCAGGAGAGGGGGCACAGATACGCAGTATTTT. Its translation is CASRRGGTDTQYF.

CDR3 in DNA: TGTGCCAGCTCACCGGGGGTAGGGGTTTCGAACTATGGCTACACCTTC. Translation gives CASSPGVGVSNYGYTF. This rearrangement joins TRBV18 to TRBJ1-2; D may be TRBD1 (5 bases). Germline loops: CDR1 KGHSH, CDR2 LQKENI. Trimming pared 3 bases from V and 2 bases from J, leaving 16 bases between. This CDR3 contains 16 residues.

The rearrangement uses TRBV28 and TRBJ1-2; unclear D gene. This CDR3 region has 13 residues. Trimming pared 5 bases from V and 4 bases from J, leaving 11 bases between. Germline V gene sequence: CDR1 MDHEN, CDR2 SYDVKM. This CDR3 reads CASSPWTGYGYTF. The CDR3 region has the DNA TGTGCCAGCAGTCCCTGGACCGGCTATGGCTACACCTTC.

This chain connects TRBV7-9 to TRBJ1-2; tentative D call: TRBD1 (5 bases). The length of the CDR3 is 15 residues. The germline CDR1 and CDR2 sequences are SEHNR and FQNEAQ (reference sequence). Between the trimmed V and J ends, which lost 2 bases and 10 bases, there was a span of 20 bases. CDR3 bases: TGTGCCAGCAGCTTAACACAGGAGGGGTATGCAAACTACACCTTC. Amino acid sequence: CASSLTQEGYANYTF.

The rearrangement joins TRBV5-1 to TRBJ1-2; D gene uncertain. Trimming removed 0 bases at V and 2 bases at J, with 11 bases between. Germline V gene lookup returns CDR1 SGHRS and CDR2 YFSETQ. CDR3 length: 15 residues. This chain's CDR3 is CASSLVLGQNYGYTF. The CDR3 DNA is TGCGCCAGCAGCTTGGTTCTCGGGCAGAACTATGGCTACACCTTC.

The J gene is TRBJ1-1, the V gene TRBV5-6; D is ambiguous. The germline V and J ends were trimmed by 3 bases and 5 bases, with 17 bases remaining between them. The germline V gene has CDR1 SGHDT and CDR2 YYEEEE. This CDR3 spans 15 amino acids. The CDR3 region has the DNA TGTGCCAGCAGCTGGAGATTTCCGGGAAAGACTGAAGCTTTCTTT. Translation gives CASSWRFPGKTEAFF.

The genes are TRBV4-2 and TRBJ1-2, with 9 bases fitting TRBD1. Germline V gene lookup returns CDR1 LGHNA and CDR2 YNFKEQ. This CDR3 contains 17 residues. V lost 0 bases and J lost 4; bases outside the gene matches: 9. The CDR3 sequence: CASSQESGTGSRYGYTF. CDR3 nucleotide sequence: TGTGCCAGCAGCCAAGAGTCCGGGACAGGGAGTCGCTATGGCTACACCTTC.

V gene TRBV28 combines with J gene TRBJ1-1, with unresolved D. This CDR3 is built from 13 residues. Deletions cut 4 bases from V and 0 bases from J, with 6 bases between. Germline CDR1 and CDR2: MDHEN and SYDVKM. The CDR3 loop reads CASSSVMNTEAFF. The CDR3 region has the DNA TGTGCCAGCAGTTCGGTGATGAACACTGAAGCTTTCTTT. Supplemented by reference TRBV28 and TRBJ1-1, the full variable domain reads DVKVTQSSRYLVKRTGEKVFLECVQDMDHENMFWYRQDPGLGLRLIYFSYDVKMKEKGDIPEGYSVSREKKERFSLILESASTNQTSMYLCASSSVMNTEAFFGQGTRLTVV.

This sequence joins TRBV5-1 and TRBJ1-2; no clear D gene. The CDR3 length is 15 residues. V lost 0 bases and J 6 bases, leaving 15 bases between the germline ends. Germline V gene lookup returns CDR1 SGHRS and CDR2 YFSETQ. CDR3 region: CASSLGRPGKNGYTF. CDR3 sequence (DNA): TGCGCCAGCAGCTTGGGGCGCCCGGGTAAGAATGGCTACACCTTC.

V gene TRBV5-4 combines with J gene TRBJ2-1, with 8 positions matching TRBD2. V lost 0 bases to trimming and J lost 0 bases; unmatched junction nucleotides: 8. The V gene's germline CDR1 is SGHNT and CDR2 YYREEE (reference sequence). The length of the CDR3 is 18 residues. The CDR3 coding sequence is TGTGCCAGCAGCTTGGAGTATGGGCGGGAGGACTCCTACAATGAGCAGTTCTTC. Translated, it gives CASSLEYGREDSYNEQFF. Together with reference TRBV5-4 and TRBJ2-1, the CDR3 gives the full variable domain: ETGVTQSPTHLIKTRGQQVTLRCSSQSGHNTVSWYQQALGQGPQFIFQYYREEENGRGNFPPRFSGLQFPNYSSELNVNALELDDSALYLCASSLEYGREDSYNEQFFGPGTRLTVL.

The chain carries TRBV27 and TRBJ2-1; D is perhaps TRBD1 or TRBD2 (5 bases each). Germline lookup yields CDR1 MNHEY and CDR2 SMNVEV (reference sequence). The V end was cut by 2 bases, the J end by 10 bases, with 12 bases between. The CDR3 spans 13 residues. In DNA, the CDR3 is TGTGCCAGCAGTTTACCGGGGCTGGGGGAGCAGTTCTTC. Its protein product is CASSLPGLGEQFF.

V is TRBV5-6 and J is TRBJ1-6; 7 bases are a match to TRBD1. Germline CDR1 is SGHDT and CDR2 is YYEEEE. The V gene end was trimmed by 2 bases and the J gene end by 2 bases; junction bases not matched to a gene: 1. The CDR3 loop spans 15 amino acids. The CDR3 nucleotides are TGTGCCAGCAGCTTCGACAGGGCCTATAATTCACCCCTCCACTTT. Protein: CASSFDRAYNSPLHF.